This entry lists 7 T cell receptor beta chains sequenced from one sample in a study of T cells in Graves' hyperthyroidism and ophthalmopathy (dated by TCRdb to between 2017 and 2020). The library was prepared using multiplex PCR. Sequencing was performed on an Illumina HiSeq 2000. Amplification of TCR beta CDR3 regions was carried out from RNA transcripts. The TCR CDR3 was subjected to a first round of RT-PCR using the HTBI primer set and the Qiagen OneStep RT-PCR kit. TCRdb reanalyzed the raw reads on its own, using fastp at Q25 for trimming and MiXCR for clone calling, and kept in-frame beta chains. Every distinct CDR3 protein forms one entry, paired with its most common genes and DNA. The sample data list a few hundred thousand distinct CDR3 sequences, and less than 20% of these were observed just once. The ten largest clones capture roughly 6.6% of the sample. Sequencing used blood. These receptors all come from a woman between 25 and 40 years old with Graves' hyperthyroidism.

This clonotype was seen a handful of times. CDR3 protein: CASRSQGRPQYF. The DNA for the CDR3 is TGTGCCAGCAGGTCTCAGGGGCGCCCGCAGTATTTT. V and J are TRBV6-2 or TRBV6-3 and TRBJ2-3; a weak D match, TRBD1 (6 bases). This CDR3 spans 12 amino acids. The germline V gene has CDR1 MNHEY and CDR2 SVGEGT. Trimming removed 6 bases from V and 10 bases from J, with 14 bases in between.

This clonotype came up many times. DNA for the CDR3: TGTGCCAGCGAAGAAGGGGGCAGGTACGAGCAGTACTTC. Translation gives CASEEGGRYEQYF. This chain links TRBV6-1 with TRBJ2-7; 7 bases fit TRBD1. The CDR3 totals 13 residues. V was clipped by 8 bases and J by 4 bases; unmatched bases: 8. Germline assignment: CDR1 MNHNS and CDR2 SASEGT.

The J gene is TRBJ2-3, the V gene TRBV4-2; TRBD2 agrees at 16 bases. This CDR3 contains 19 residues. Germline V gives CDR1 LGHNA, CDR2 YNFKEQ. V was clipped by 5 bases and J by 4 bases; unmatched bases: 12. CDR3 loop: CASSNPPGLAGGPPDTQYF. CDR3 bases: TGTGCCAGCAGCAACCCCCCGGGACTAGCGGGAGGGCCCCCAGATACGCAGTATTTT.

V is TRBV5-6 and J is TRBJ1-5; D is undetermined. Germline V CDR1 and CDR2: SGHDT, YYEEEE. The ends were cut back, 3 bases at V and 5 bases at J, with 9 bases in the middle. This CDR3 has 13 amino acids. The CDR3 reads CASSWGLDQPQHF. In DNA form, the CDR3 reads TGTGCCAGCAGCTGGGGATTGGATCAGCCCCAGCATTTT.

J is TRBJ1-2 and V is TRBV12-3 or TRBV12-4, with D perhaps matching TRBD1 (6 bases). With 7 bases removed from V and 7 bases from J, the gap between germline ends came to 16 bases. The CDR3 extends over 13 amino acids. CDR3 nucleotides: TGTGCCAGCAACCGGCACAGGGTCGGTGGCTACACCTTC. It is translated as CASNRHRVGGYTF.

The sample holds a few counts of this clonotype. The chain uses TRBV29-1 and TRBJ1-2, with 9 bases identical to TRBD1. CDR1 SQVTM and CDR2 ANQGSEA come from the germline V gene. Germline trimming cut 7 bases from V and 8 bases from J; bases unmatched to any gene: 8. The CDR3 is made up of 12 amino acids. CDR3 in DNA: TGCAGCGGGGCGGACAGGGGTAAGGGCTACACCTTC. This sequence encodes CSGADRGKGYTF.

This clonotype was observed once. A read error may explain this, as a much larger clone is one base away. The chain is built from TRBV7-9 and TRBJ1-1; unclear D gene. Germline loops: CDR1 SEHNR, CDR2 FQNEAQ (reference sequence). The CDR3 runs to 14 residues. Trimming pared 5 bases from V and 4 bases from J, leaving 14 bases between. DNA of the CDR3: TGTGCCAGCAGCCCACCGGCAGCGAGCACTGAAGCTTTCTTT. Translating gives CASSPPAASTEAFF.